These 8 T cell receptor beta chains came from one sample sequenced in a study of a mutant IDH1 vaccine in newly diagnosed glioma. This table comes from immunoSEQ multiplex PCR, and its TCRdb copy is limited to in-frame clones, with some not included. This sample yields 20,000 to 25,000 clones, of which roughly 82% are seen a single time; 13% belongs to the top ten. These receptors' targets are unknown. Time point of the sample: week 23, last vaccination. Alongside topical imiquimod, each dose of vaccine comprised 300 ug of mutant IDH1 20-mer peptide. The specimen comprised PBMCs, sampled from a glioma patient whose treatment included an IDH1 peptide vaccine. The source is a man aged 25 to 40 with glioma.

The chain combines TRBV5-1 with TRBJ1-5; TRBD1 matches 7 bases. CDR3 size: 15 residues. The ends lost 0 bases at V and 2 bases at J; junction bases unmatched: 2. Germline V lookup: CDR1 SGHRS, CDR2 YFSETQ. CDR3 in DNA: TGCGCCAGCAGCTTGGACGGACAGGGCAATCAGCCCCAGCATTTT. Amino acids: CASSLDGQGNQPQHF. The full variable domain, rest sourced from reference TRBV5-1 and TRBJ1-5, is KAGVTQTPRYLIKTRGQQVTLSCSPISGHRSVSWYQQTPGQGLQFLFEYFSETQRNKGNFPGRFSGRQFSNSRSEMNVSTLELGDSALYLCASSLDGQGNQPQHFGDGTRLSIL.

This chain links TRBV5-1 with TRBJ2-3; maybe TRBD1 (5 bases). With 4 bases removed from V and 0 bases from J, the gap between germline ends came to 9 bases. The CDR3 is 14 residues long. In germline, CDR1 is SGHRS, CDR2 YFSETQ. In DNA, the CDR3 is TGCGCCAGCAGCCCTGGGGCTAGCACAGATACGCAGTATTTT. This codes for CASSPGASTDTQYF.

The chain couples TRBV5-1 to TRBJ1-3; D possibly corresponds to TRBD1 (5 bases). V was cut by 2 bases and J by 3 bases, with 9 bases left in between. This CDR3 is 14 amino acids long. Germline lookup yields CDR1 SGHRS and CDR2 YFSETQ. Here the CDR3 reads CASSFGGDGNTIYF. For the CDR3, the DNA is TGCGCCAGCAGCTTTGGAGGGGATGGAAACACCATATATTTT.

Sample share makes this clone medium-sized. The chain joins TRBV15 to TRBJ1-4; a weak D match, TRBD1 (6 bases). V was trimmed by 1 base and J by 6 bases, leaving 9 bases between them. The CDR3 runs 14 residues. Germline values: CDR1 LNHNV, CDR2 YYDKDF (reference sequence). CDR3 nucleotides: TGTGCCACCAGCAGAGTGGGGGCGTATGAAAAACTGTTTTTT. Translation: CATSRVGAYEKLFF.

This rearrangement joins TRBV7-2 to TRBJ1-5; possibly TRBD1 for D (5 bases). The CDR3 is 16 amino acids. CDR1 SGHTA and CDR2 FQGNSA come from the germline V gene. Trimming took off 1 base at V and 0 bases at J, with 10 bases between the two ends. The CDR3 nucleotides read TGTGCCAGCAGCTTAGAGTCCGGGGGTAGCAATCAGCCCCAGCATTTT. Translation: CASSLESGGSNQPQHF.

CDR3 in DNA: TGTGCCAGCAGCTTAGAAGGGGCAGCCCTCTATGGCTACACCTTC. Translating it yields CASSLEGAALYGYTF. The chain is built from TRBV7-2 and TRBJ1-2; tentatively, D is TRBD1 (5 bases). The V gene's germline CDR1 is SGHTA and CDR2 FQGNSA. CDR3 length equals 15 residues. Trimming stripped 1 base from V and 4 bases from J, with 13 bases between.

This chain's CDR3 is CASRETGQGGGYTF. The CDR3, as DNA: TGTGCCAGCAGAGAGACGGGACAGGGAGGTGGCTACACCTTC. J is TRBJ1-2 and V is TRBV2; 9 positions agree with TRBD1. V was clipped by 6 bases and J by 7 bases; unmatched bases: 9. The CDR3 length is 14 residues. CDR1 is SNHLY and CDR2 is FYNNEI in the germline V gene.

CDR3 sequence: CASSLASTGVNGYTF. As DNA, the CDR3 is TGTGCCAGCAGCTTAGCCAGCACAGGGGTGAATGGCTACACCTTC. The V and J genes are TRBV7-6 and TRBJ1-2; TRBD1 aligns across 7 bases. Germline CDR1 and CDR2: SGHVS and FNYEAQ. Losses at the gene ends were 0 bases for V and 6 bases for J; bases not matched to a gene: 7. The CDR3 covers 15 residues.